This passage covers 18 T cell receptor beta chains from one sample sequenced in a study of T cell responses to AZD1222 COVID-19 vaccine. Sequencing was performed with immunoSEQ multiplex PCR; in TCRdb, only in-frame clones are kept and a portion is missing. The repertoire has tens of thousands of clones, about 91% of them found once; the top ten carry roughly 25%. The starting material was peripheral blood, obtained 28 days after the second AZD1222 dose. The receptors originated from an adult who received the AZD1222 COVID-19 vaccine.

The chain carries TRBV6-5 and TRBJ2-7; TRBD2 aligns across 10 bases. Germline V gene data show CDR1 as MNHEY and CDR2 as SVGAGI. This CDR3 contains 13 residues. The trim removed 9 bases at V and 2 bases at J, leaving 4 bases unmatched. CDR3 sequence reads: CASKREGTYEQYF. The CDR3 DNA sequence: TGTGCCAGTAAGCGGGAGGGAACCTACGAGCAGTACTTC.

The CDR3 sequence: CASSVGLKETQYF. The CDR3 DNA is TGTGCCAGCAGCGTGGGACTGAAAGAGACCCAGTACTTC. The chain carries TRBV9 and TRBJ2-5; D perhaps matches TRBD2 (6 bases). From germline, CDR1 is SGDLS and CDR2 YYNGEE. V dropped 2 bases and J dropped 3 bases, with 8 bases sitting between them. The CDR3 loop spans 13 amino acids.

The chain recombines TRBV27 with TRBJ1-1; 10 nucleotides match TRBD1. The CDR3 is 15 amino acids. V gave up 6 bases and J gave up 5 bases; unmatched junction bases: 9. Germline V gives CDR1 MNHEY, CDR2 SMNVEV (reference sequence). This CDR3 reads CASRRQGARDTEAFF. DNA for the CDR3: TGTGCCAGCAGAAGACAGGGGGCGCGTGATACTGAAGCTTTCTTT.

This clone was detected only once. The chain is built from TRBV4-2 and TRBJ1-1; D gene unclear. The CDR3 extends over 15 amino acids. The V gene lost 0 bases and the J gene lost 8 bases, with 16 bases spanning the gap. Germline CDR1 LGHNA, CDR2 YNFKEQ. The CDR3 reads CASSQDGTTGSEAFF. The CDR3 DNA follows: TGTGCCAGCAGCCAAGATGGCACCACGGGTTCCGAAGCTTTCTTT.

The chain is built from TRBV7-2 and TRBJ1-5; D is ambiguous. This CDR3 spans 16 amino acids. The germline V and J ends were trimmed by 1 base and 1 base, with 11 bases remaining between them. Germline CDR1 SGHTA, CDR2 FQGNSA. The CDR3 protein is CASSLGRAGSNQPQHF. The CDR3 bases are TGTGCCAGCAGCTTAGGTCGAGCGGGGAGCAATCAGCCCCAGCATTTT.

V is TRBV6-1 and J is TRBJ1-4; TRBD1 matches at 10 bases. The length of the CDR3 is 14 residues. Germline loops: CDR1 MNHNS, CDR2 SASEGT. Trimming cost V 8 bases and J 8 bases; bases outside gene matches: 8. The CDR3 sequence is CASRDRDRGEKLFF. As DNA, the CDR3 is TGTGCCAGCCGAGACCGGGACAGGGGCGAAAAACTGTTTTTT.

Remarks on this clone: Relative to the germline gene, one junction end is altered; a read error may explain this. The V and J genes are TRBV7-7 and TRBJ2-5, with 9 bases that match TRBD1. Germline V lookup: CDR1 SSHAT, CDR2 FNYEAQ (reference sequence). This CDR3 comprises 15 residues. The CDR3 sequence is CASSLAADRGETQYF. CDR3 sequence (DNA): TGTGCTAGCAGCTTAGCGGCGGACAGGGGAGAGACCCAGTACTTC.

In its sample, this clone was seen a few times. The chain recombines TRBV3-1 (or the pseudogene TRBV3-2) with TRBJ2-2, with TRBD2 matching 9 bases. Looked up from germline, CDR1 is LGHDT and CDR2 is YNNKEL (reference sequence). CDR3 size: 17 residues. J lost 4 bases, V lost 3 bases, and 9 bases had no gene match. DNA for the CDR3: TGTGCCAGCAGCCACCCCGGGACTAGCTTAGGCACCGGGGAGCTGTTTTTT. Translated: CASSHPGTSLGTGELFF.

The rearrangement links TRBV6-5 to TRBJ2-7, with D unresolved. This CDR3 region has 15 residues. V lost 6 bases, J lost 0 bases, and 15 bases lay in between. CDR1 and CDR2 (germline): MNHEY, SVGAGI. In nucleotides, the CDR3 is TGTGCCAGCAGCCGCCTTATGCGAACCTCCTACGAGCAGTACTTC. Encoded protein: CASSRLMRTSYEQYF.

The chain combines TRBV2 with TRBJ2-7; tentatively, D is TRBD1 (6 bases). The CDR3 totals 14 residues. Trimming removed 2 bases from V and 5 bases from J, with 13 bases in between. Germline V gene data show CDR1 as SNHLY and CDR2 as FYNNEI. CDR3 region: CASSETGFNHEQYF. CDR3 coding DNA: TGTGCCAGCAGTGAAACAGGGTTTAACCACGAGCAGTACTTC.

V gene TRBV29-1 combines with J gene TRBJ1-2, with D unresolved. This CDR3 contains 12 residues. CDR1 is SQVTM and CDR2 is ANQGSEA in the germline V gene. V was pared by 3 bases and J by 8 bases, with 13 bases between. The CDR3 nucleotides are TGCAGCGTTGAGGGCAGTTCAGGAGGCTACACCTTC. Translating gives CSVEGSSGGYTF.

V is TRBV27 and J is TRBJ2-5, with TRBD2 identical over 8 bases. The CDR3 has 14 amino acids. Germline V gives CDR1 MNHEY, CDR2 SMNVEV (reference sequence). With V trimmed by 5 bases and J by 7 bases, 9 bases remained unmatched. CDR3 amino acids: CASSEGRGEGTQYF. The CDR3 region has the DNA TGTGCCAGCAGTGAGGGGCGGGGGGAAGGGACCCAGTACTTC.

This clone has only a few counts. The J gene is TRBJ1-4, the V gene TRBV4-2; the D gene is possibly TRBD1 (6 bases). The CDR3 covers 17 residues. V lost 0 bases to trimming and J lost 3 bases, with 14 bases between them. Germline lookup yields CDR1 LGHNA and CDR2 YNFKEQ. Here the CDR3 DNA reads TGTGCCAGCAGCCAAGATACGGGGGGCGCCCCTAATGAAAAACTGTTTTTT. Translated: CASSQDTGGAPNEKLFF.

This chain's CDR3 is CAIAGTDRYNEQFF. The CDR3, as DNA: TGTGCCATCGCCGGGACGGACCGCTACAATGAGCAGTTCTTC. This rearrangement joins TRBV10-3 to TRBJ2-1; either TRBD1 or TRBD2 may fit D (5 bases each). Trimming took 8 bases from V and 3 from J, leaving 14 bases between them. CDR3 size: 14 residues. Germline V CDR1 and CDR2: ENHRY, SYGVKD.

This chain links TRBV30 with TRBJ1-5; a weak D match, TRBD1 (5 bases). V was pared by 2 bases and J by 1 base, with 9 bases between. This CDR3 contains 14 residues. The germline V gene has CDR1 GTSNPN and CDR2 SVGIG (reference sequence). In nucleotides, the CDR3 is TGTGCCTGGAGTATTGCAGGGAGCAATCAGCCCCAGCATTTT. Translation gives CAWSIAGSNQPQHF.

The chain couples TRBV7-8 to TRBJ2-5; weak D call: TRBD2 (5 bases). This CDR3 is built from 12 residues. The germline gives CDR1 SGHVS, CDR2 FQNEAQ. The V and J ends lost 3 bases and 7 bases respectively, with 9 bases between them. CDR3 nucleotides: TGTGCCAGCAGCTTGATTGAGGGGACCCAGTACTTC. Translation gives CASSLIEGTQYF.

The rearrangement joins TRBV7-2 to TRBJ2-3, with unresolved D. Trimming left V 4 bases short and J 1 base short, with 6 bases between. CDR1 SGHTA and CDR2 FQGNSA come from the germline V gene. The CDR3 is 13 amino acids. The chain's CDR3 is CASSSVGTDTQYF. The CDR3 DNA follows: TGTGCCAGCAGCTCGGTGGGCACAGATACGCAGTATTTT.

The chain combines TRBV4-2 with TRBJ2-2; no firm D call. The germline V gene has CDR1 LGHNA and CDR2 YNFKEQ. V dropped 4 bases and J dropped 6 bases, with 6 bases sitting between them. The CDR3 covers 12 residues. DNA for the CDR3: TGTGCCAGCAGCCGCCTTTCCGGGGAGCTGTTTTTT. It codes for CASSRLSGELFF.